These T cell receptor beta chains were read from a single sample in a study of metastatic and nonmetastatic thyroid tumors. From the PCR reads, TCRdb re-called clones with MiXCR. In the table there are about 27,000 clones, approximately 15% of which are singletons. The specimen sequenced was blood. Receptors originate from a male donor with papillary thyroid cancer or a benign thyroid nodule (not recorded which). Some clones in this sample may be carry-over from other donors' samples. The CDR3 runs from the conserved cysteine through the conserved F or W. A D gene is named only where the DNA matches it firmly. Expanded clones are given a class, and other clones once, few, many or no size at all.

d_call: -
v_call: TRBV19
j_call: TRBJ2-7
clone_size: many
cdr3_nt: TGTGCCAGTAGCAACCCCTGGGTTGGGCCCGAGCAGTACTTC
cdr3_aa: CASSNPWVGPEQYF

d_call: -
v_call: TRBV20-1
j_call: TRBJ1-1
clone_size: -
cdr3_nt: TGCAGTGCTAGCCGAGCCTTGGGTACAGGGAACACTGAAGCTTTCTTT
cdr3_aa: CSASRALGTGNTEAFF

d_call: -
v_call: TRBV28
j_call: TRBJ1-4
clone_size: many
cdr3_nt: TGTGCCAGCAGTTTACCACAGACAAATGAAAAACTGTTTTTT
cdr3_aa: CASSLPQTNEKLFF

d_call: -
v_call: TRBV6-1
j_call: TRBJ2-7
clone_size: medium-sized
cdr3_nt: TGTGCCAGCAGTGACCGGACATCTTCGGGGGAGCAGTACTTC
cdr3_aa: CASSDRTSSGEQYF

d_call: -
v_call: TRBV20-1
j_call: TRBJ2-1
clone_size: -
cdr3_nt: TGCAGTGCTCTGACAGACAAGAGGGGAAATGAGCAGTTCTTC
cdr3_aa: CSALTDKRGNEQFF

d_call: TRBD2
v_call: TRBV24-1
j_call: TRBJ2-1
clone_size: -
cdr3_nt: TGTGCCACCAGTGATCCGGGGGGTGGTGGGTCGCACAATGAGCAGTTCTTC
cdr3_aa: CATSDPGGGGSHNEQFF

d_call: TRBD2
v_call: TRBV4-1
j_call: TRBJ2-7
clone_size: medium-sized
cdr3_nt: TGCGCCAGCAGCCAAGAAAGTGGACTAGCGTCCTACGAGCAGTACTTC
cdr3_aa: CASSQESGLASYEQYF

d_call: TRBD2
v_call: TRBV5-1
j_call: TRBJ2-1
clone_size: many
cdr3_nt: TGCGCCAGCAGCACGGGACTAGCGGGAAGGAATGAGCAGTTCTTC
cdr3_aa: CASSTGLAGRNEQFF

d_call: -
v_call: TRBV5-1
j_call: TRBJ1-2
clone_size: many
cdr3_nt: TGCGCCAGCAGGGAGCGTTCTAACTATGGCTACACCTTC
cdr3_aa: CASRERSNYGYTF

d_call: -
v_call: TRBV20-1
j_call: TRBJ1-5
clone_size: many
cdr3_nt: TGCAGTGCTAGTGGCGCCAGAGATAGCAATCAGCCCCAGCATTTT
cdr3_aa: CSASGARDSNQPQHF

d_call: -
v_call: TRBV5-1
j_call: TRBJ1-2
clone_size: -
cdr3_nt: TGCGCCAGCAGCTTGGGTTTTTATGGCTACACCTTC
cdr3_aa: CASSLGFYGYTF

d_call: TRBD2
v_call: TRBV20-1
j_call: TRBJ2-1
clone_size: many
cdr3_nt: TGCAGCCGAGGGAGCGGGAGTGCCGATGAGCAGTTCTTC
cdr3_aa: CSRGSGSADEQFF

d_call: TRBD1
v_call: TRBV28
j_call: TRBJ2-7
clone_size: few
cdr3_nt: TGTGCCAGCACCCCTCCGGGACAGGGCTACGAGCAGTACTTC
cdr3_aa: CASTPPGQGYEQYF

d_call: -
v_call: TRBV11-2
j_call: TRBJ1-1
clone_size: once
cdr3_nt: TGTGCCAGCAGCTCCTTCTACCGCCACGGGGCTGAATCTTTCTTT
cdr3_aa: CASSSFYRHGAESFF

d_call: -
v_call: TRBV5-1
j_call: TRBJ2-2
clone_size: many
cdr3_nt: TGCGCCAGCAGCTTAGAGGCTGTCGGGGAGCTGTTTTTT
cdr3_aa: CASSLEAVGELFF

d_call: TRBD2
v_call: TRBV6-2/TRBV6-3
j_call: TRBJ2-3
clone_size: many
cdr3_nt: TGTGCCAGCAGTTGGCGGGAGACAGATACGCAGTATTTT
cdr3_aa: CASSWRETDTQYF

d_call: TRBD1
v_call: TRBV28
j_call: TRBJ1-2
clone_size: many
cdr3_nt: TGTGCCAGCAGTAATACGGGGACAGACTATGGCTACACCTTC
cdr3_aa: CASSNTGTDYGYTF

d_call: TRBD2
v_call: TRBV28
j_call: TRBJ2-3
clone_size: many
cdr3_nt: TGTGCCAGCAGTTTTTTACCTAGCGGGAGGGCCGGTCGGGTTGCCACGCAGTATTTT
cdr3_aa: CASSFLPSGRAGRVATQYF

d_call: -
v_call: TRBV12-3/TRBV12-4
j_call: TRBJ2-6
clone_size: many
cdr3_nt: TGTGCCAGCAGTTTCTCGCATCCAGTCTCTGGGGCCAACGTCCTGACTTTC
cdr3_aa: CASSFSHPVSGANVLTF

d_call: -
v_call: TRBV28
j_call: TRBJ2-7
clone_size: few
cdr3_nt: TGTGCCACCACGTGGGACGTCTCCTACGAGCAGTACTTC
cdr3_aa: CATTWDVSYEQYF

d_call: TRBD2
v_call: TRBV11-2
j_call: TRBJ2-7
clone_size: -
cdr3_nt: TGTGCCAGCAGCTTAGAAAGGACTAGCGGGGAAAACTCCTACGAGCAGTACTTC
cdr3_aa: CASSLERTSGENSYEQYF

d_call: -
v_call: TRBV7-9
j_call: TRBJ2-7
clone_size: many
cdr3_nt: TGTGCCAGCAGCCCCTCCCGGGTATACGAGCAGTACTTC
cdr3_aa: CASSPSRVYEQYF

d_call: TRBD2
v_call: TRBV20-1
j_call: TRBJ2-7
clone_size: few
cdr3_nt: TGCAGTGCTGACATGACTAGCGGGAGCGAGCAGTACTTC
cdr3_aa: CSADMTSGSEQYF

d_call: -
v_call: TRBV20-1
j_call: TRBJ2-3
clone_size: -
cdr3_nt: TGCAGTGCTAACCCCCGGGACATTATCACAGATACGCAGTATTTT
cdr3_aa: CSANPRDIITDTQYF

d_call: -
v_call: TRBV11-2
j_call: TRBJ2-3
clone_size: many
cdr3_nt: TGTGCCAGCAGCTTAGAGCCGGACAGTCTCACAGATACGCAGTATTTT
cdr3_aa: CASSLEPDSLTDTQYF

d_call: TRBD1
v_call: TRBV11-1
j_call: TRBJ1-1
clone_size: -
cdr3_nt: TGTGCCAGCAGCAGAGGGACAGAGAACACTGAAGCTTTCTTT
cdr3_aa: CASSRGTENTEAFF

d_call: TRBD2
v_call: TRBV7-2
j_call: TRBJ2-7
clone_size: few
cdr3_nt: TGTGCCATCAGCTTAGCGGGATCCCCCGCCCGACAGCAGTACTTC
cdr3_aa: CAISLAGSPARQQYF

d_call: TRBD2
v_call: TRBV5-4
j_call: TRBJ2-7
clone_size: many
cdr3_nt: TGTGCCAGCAGTTTTAGCGGGAGATCGTACGAGCAGTACTTC
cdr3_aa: CASSFSGRSYEQYF

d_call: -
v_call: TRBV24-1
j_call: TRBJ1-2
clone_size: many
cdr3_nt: TGTGCCACCAGTGACCCGGGCTCCTGGGGCTACACCTTC
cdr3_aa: CATSDPGSWGYTF